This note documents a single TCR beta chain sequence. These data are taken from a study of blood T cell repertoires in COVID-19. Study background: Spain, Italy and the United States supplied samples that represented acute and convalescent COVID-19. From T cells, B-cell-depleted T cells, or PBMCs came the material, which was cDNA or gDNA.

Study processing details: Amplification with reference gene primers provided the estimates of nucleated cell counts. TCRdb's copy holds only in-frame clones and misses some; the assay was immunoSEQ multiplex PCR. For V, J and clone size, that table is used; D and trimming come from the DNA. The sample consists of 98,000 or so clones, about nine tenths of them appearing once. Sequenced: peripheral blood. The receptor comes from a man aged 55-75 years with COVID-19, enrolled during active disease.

CDR3 in DNA: TGCGCCAGCCATTCCGGGACTAGATACAATGAGCAGTTCTTC. This translates into CASHSGTRYNEQFF. The chain joins TRBV5-1 to TRBJ2-1; 8 bases are a match to TRBD2. V lost 7 bases, J lost 4 bases, and 7 bases stayed unmatched. This CDR3 has 14 residues. CDR1 is SGHRS and CDR2 is YFSETQ in the germline V gene.